This section outlines one TCR beta chain sequence together with its context. Assay: immunoSEQ multiplex PCR; the TCRdb copy retains only in-frame clones and omits some. The sample has some 2,000,000 clones; around 95% are singletons. This entry comes from a study of shared clonotypes between healthy human individuals. Study-level background: Donors consisted of a couple of women and a few men between 18 and 49.

Per germline, CDR1 SGHTS and CDR2 YDEGEE. V shed 6 bases and J 1 base; nucleotides not matched to a gene: 6. CDR3 length equals 15 residues. The study separated CD4+ cells into CD45RA+ naive and CD45RA-negative memory subsets. The chain employs TRBV5-8 and TRBJ2-5; 10 bases align to TRBD2. The receptor's source is a man aged 18 to 30 in good health. Source material: naive CD4+ T cells sorted from blood. Indicated subset: CD45RA+ positively selected. The CDR3 spells CASNLAGAPQETQYF. CDR3 nucleotides: TGTGCCAGCAACCTAGCGGGGGCACCCCAAGAGACCCAGTACTTC.